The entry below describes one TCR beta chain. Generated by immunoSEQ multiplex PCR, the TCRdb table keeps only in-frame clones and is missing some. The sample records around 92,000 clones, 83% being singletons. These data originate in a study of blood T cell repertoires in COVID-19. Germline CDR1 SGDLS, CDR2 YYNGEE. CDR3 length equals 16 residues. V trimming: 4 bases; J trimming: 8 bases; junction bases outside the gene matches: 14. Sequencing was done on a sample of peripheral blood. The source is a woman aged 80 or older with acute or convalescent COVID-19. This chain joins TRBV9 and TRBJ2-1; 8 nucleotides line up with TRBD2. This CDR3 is CASSLGGGPPDDEQFF. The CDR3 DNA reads TGTGCCAGCAGCCTCGGGGGGGGTCCCCCGGACGATGAGCAGTTCTTC.